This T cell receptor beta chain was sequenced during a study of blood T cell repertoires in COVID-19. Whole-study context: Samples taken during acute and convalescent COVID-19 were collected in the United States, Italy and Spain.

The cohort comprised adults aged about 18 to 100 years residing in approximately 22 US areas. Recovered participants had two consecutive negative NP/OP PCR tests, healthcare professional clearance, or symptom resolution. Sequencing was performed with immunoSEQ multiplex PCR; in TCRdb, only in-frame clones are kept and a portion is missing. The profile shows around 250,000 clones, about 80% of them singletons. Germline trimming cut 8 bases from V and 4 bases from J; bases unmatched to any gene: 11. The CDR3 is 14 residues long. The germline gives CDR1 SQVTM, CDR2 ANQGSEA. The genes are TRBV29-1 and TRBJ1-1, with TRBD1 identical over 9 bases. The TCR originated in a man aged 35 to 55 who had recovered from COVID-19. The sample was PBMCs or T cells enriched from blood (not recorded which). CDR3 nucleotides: TGCAGCCTAGTGGGACAGGGAAGTGGCACTGAAGCTTTCTTT. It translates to CSLVGQGSGTEAFF. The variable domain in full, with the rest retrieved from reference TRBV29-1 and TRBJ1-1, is SAVISQKPSRDICQRGTSLTIQCQVDSQVTMMFWYRQQPGQSLTLIATANQGSEATYESGFVIDKFPISRPNLTFSTLTVSNMSPEDSSIYLCSLVGQGSGTEAFFGQGTRLTVV.